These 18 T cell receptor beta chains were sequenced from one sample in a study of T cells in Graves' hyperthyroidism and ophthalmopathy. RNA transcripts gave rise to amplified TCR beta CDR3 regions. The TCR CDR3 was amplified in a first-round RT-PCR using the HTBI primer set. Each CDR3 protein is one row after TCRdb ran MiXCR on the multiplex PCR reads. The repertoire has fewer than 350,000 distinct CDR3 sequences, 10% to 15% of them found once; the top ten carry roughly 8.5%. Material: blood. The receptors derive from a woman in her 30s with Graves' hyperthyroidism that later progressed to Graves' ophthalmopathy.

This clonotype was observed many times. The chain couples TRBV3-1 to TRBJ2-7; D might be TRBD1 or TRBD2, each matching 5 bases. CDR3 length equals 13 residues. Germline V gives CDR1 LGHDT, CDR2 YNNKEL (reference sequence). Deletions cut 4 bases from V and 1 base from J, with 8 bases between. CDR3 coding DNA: TGTGCCAGCAGCCCGGGACGGTCCTACGAGCAGTACTTC. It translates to CASSPGRSYEQYF.

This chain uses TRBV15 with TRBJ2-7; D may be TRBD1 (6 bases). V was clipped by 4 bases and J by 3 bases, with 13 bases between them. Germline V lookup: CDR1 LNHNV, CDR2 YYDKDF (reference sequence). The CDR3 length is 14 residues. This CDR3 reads CATSTDQGNYEQYF. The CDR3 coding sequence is TGTGCCACCAGCACAGACCAGGGGAACTACGAGCAGTACTTC.

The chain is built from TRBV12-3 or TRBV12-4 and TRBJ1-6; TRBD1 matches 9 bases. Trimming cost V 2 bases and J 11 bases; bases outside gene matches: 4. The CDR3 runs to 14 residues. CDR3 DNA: TGTGCCAGCAGTTTACGGGACAGGGATACACCCCTCCACTTT. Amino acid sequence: CASSLRDRDTPLHF.

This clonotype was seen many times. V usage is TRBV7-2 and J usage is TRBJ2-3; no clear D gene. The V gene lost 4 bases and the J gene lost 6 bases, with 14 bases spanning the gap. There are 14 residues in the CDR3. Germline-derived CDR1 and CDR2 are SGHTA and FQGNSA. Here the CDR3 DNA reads TGTGCCAGCAGCTCGGACGGGTCCGGGGATACGCAGTATTTT. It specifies CASSSDGSGDTQYF.

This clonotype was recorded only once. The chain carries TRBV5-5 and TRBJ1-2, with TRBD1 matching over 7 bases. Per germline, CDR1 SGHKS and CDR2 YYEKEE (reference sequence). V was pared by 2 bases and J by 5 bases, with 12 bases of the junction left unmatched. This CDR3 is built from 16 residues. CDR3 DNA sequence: TGTGCCAGCAGCTTAGGGACAGCCCCCTTAGGGTATGGCTACACCTTC. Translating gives CASSLGTAPLGYGYTF.

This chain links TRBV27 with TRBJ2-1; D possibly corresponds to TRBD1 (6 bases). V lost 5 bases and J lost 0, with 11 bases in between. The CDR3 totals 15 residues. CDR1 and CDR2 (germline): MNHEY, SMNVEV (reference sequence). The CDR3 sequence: CASSIQGSSYNEQFF. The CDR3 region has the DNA TGTGCCAGCAGTATCCAGGGGAGCTCCTACAATGAGCAGTTCTTC.

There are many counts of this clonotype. CDR3 coding DNA: TGTGCCAGCAGCTCCGCCACCTACGGAGAAATATACTTC. Translated: CASSSATYGEIYF. This chain joins TRBV7-9 and TRBJ2-5; no definite D call. V shed 4 bases and J shed 14 bases, with 20 bases lying between them. The CDR3 contains 13 residues. CDR1 and CDR2 from the germline V gene are SEHNR and FQNEAQ (reference sequence).

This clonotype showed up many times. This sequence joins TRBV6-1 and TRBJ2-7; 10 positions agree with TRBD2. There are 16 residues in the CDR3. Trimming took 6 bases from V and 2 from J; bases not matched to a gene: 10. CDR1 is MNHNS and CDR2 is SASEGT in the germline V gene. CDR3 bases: TGTGCCAGCAGAAGGGGGCTAGCGGGAGAAGCCTACGAGCAGTACTTC. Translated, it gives CASRRGLAGEAYEQYF.

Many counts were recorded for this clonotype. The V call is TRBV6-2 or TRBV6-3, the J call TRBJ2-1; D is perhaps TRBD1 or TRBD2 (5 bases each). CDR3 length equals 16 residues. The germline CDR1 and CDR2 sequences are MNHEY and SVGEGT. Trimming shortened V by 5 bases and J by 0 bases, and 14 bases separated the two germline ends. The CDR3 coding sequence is TGTGCCAGCAGTACATGGGGGACGAGCTCCTACAATGAGCAGTTCTTC. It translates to CASSTWGTSSYNEQFF.

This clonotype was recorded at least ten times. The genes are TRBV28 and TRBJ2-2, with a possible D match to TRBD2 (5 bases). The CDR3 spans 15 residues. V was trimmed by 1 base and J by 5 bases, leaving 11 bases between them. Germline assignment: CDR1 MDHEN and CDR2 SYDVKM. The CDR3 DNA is TGTGCCAGCAGTTTATTAAAACTAGTTACCGGGGAGCTGTTTTTT. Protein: CASSLLKLVTGELFF.

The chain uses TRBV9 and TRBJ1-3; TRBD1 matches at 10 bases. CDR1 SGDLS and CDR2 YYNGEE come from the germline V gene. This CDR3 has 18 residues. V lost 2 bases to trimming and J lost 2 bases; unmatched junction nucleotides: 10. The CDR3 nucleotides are TGTGCCAGCAGCGTTAACCCGGGGACAGGGGAGGCTGGAAACACCATATATTTT. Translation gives CASSVNPGTGEAGNTIYF.

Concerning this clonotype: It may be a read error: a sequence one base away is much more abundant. CDR3 amino acids: CASSSGAGTYTF. The CDR3 nucleotides read TGTGCCAGCAGTTCCGGGGCAGGGACGTACACCTTC. This chain uses TRBV28 with TRBJ1-2; TRBD1 might be the D (5 bases). Trimming shortened V by 4 bases and J by 11 bases, and 14 bases separated the two germline ends. CDR1 MDHEN and CDR2 SYDVKM come from the germline V gene. The CDR3 extends over 12 amino acids.

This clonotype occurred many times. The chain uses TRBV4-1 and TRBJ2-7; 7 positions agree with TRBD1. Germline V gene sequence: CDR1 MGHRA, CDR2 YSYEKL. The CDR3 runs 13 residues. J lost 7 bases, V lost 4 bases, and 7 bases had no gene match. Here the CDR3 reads CASSPTGPREQYF. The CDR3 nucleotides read TGCGCCAGCAGCCCGACAGGGCCGAGGGAGCAGTACTTC.

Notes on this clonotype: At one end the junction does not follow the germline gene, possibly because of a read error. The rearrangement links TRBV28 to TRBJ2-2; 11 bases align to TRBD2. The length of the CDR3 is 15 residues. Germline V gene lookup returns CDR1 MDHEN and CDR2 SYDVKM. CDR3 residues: CASTLRTSGSGEPFF. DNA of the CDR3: TGTGCCAGCACCCTCAGGACTAGCGGGTCCGGGGAGCCGTTTTTT.

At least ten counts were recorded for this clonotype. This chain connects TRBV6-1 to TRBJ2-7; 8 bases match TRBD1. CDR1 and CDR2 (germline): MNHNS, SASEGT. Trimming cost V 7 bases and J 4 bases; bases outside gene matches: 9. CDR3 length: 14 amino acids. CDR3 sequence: CASNPGQDDYEQYF. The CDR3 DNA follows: TGTGCCAGCAATCCGGGACAGGATGATTACGAGCAGTACTTC.

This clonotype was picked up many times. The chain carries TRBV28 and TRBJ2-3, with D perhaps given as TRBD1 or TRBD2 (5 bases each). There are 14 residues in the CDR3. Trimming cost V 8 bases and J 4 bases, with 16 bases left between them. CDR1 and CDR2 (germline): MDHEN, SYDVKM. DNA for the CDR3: TGTGCCAGCTGTAGAGGGGACGTAGCAGATACGCAGTATTTT. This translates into CASCRGDVADTQYF.

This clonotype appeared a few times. The CDR3 region is CASSSRLAAGTDTQYF. The CDR3 DNA reads TGTGCCAGCAGCTCTCGACTAGCGGCTGGCACAGATACGCAGTATTTT. This sequence joins TRBV7-2 and TRBJ2-3; 9 bases map to TRBD2. There are 16 residues in the CDR3. V gave up 4 bases and J gave up 1 base; unmatched junction bases: 6. Germline V gene data show CDR1 as SGHTA and CDR2 as FQGNSA. Using reference TRBV7-2 and TRBJ2-3 for the parts outside the CDR3, the full variable domain is GAGVSQSPSNKVTEKGKDVELRCDPISGHTALYWYRQSLGQGLEFLIYFQGNSAPDKSGLPSDRFSAERTGGSVSTLTIQRTQQEDSAVYLCASSSRLAAGTDTQYFGPGTRLTVL.

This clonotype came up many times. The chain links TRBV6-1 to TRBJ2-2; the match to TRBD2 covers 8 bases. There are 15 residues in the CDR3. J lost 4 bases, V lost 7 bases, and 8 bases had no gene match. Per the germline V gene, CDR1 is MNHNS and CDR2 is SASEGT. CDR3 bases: TGTGCCAGCACCTTTGACGCGGGGGGCACCGGGGAGCTGTTTTTT. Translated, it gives CASTFDAGGTGELFF.